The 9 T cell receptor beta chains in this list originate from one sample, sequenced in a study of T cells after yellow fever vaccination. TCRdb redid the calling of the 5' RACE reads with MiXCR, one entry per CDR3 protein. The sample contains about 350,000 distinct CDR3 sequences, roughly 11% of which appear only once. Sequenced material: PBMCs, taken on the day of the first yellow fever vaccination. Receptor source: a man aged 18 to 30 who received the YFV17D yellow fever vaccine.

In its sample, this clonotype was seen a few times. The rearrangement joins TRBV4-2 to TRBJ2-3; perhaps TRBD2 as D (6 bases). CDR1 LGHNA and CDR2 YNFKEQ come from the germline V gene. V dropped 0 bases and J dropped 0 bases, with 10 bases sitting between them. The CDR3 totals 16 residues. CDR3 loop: CASSQDRTTSTDTQYF. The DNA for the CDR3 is TGTGCCAGCAGCCAAGACCGGACTACTAGCACAGATACGCAGTATTTT.

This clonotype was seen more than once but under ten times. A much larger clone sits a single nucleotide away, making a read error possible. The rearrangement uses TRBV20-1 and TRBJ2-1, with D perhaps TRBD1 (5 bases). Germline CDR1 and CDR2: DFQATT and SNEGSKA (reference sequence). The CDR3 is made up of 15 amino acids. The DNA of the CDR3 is TGCTGTGCTAGAGTTGACCGCAGGGTCGGAGATGAGCAGTTCTTC. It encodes CCARVDRRVGDEQFF.

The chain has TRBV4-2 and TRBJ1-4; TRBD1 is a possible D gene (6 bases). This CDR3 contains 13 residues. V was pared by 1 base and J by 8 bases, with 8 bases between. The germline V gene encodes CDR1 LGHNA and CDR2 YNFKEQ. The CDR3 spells CASSQAGGEKLFF. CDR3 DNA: TGTGCCAGCAGCCAAGCGGGGGGCGAAAAACTGTTTTTT.

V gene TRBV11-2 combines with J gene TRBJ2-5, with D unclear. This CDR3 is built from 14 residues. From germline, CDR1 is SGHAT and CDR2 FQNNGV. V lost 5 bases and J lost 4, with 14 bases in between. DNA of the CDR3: TGTGCCAGCAGCCGTTTGACGTTGAGAGAGACCCAGTACTTC. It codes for CASSRLTLRETQYF.

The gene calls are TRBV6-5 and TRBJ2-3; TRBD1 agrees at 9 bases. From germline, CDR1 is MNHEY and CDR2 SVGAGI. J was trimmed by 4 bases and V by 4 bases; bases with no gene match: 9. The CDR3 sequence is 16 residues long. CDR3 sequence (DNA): TGTGCCAGCAGTTGGATCCCGGGACAGGGTGCAGATACGCAGTATTTT. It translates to CASSWIPGQGADTQYF.

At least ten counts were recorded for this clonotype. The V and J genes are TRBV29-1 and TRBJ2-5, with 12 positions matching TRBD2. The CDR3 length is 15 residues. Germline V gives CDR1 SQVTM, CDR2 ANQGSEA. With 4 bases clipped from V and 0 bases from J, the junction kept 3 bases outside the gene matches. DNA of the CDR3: TGCAGCGTTGGTACTAGCGGGAGGTACCAAGAGACCCAGTACTTC. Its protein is CSVGTSGRYQETQYF.

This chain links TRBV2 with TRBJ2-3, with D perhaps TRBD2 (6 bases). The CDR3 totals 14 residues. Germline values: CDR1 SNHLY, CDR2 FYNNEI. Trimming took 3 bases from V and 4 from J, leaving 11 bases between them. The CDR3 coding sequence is TGTGCCAGCAGTGAGTTTGCGGGGTCAGATACGCAGTATTTT. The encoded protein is CASSEFAGSDTQYF.

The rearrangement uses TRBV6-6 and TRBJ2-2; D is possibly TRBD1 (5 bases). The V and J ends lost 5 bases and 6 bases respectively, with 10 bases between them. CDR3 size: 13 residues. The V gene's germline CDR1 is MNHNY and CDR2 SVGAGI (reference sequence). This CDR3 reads CASSAQGAGELFF. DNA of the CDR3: TGTGCCAGCAGTGCCCAGGGTGCCGGGGAGCTGTTTTTT.

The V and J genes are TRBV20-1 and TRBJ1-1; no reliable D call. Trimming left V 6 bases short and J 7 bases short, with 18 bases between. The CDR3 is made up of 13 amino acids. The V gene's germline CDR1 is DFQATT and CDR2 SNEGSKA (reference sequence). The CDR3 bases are TGCAGTGCCAGGATAGGCCGGGGAGGTGAAGCTTTCTTT. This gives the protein CSARIGRGGEAFF.